A selection of T cell receptor beta chains follows, all from one sample in a study of post-analysis software for immune sequencing data. TCRdb re-called the PCR reads through MiXCR, storing one row per CDR3 protein. This sample has about 810,000 distinct CDR3 sequences, with roughly 58% found just once. Sequencing used blood. Receptors originate from a girl aged 10 to 17 with multiple sclerosis. Each CDR3 is given with its conserved first and last residue. D genes are given only for firm matches. Size is stated for part of the rows, as once, few or many counts, or as a class when the clone is expanded.

abundance: -; j_gene: TRBJ2-1; v_gene: TRBV3-1; d_gene: TRBD2; CDR3aa: CASSQDSMASGLPSSYNEQFF; CDR3nt: TGTGCCAGCAGCCAAGATAGCATGGCTAGCGGGCTCCCGAGCTCCTACAATGAGCAGTTCTTC
abundance: -; j_gene: TRBJ2-7; v_gene: TRBV6-5; d_gene: -; CDR3aa: CASMSRSPSYEQYF; CDR3nt: TGTGCCAGCATGAGCAGGAGCCCCTCCTACGAGCAGTACTTC
abundance: few; j_gene: TRBJ2-7; v_gene: TRBV5-1; d_gene: -; CDR3aa: CASSGQDGTYEQYF; CDR3nt: TGCGCCAGCAGCGGCCAGGACGGCACCTACGAGCAGTACTTC
abundance: few; j_gene: TRBJ2-2; v_gene: TRBV6-4; d_gene: -; CDR3aa: CASTPVAGDTGELFF; CDR3nt: TGTGCCAGCACCCCGGTGGCGGGTGACACCGGGGAGCTGTTTTTT
abundance: -; j_gene: TRBJ2-7; v_gene: TRBV27; d_gene: TRBD1; CDR3aa: CASRRSPGQVSYEQYF; CDR3nt: TGTGCCAGCCGCAGGTCCCCCGGACAGGTTTCCTACGAGCAGTACTTC
abundance: -; j_gene: TRBJ1-2; v_gene: TRBV27; d_gene: -; CDR3aa: CASSLPTDFNYGYTF; CDR3nt: TGTGCCAGCAGTTTACCAACTGATTTTAACTATGGCTACACCTTC
abundance: few; j_gene: TRBJ1-4; v_gene: TRBV7-9; d_gene: TRBD1; CDR3aa: CASSSTTGESEKLFF; CDR3nt: TGTGCCAGCAGCTCCACGACAGGGGAGAGTGAAAAACTGTTTTTT
abundance: -; j_gene: TRBJ2-4; v_gene: TRBV20-1; d_gene: -; CDR3aa: CSARDQGKNIQYF; CDR3nt: TGCAGTGCTAGAGATCAAGGGAAAAACATTCAGTACTTC
abundance: -; j_gene: TRBJ2-5; v_gene: TRBV15; d_gene: -; CDR3aa: CATSIRDYQETQYF; CDR3nt: TGTGCCACCAGCATCCGTGACTACCAAGAGACCCAGTACTTC
abundance: -; j_gene: TRBJ2-1; v_gene: TRBV6-5; d_gene: TRBD1; CDR3aa: CASSSDRVHNEQFF; CDR3nt: TGTGCCAGCAGCTCCGACAGGGTTCACAATGAGCAGTTCTTC
abundance: -; j_gene: TRBJ1-6; v_gene: TRBV29-1; d_gene: TRBD1; CDR3aa: CSVTAGTGSNSPLHF; CDR3nt: TGCAGCGTTACCGCCGGGACAGGGTCGAATTCACCCCTCCACTTT
abundance: -; j_gene: TRBJ2-5; v_gene: TRBV20-1; d_gene: -; CDR3aa: CSASRGSTREQYF; CDR3nt: TGCAGTGCTAGTCGGGGCTCCACGAGGGAGCAGTACTTC
abundance: -; j_gene: TRBJ2-1; v_gene: TRBV29-1; d_gene: -; CDR3aa: CSVEGPPASNYNEQFF; CDR3nt: TGCAGCGTTGAAGGCCCCCCAGCATCCAACTACAATGAGCAGTTCTTC
abundance: -; j_gene: TRBJ1-2; v_gene: TRBV28; d_gene: -; CDR3aa: CASSTGTLNYGYTF; CDR3nt: TGTGCCAGCAGTACGGGGACTCTCAACTATGGCTACACCTTC
abundance: -; j_gene: TRBJ2-1; v_gene: TRBV29-1; d_gene: -; CDR3aa: CSGSGPISYNEQFF; CDR3nt: TGCAGCGGCTCCGGGCCCATCTCCTACAATGAGCAGTTCTTC
abundance: -; j_gene: TRBJ1-4; v_gene: TRBV14; d_gene: -; CDR3aa: CASSRLGYTAGYEKLFF; CDR3nt: TGTGCCAGCAGCCGCCTAGGGTACACAGCGGGGTATGAAAAACTGTTTTTT
abundance: -; j_gene: TRBJ2-5; v_gene: TRBV3-1; d_gene: -; CDR3aa: CASSQPPRKQETQYF; CDR3nt: TGTGCCAGCAGCCAACCTCCTAGGAAACAAGAGACCCAGTACTTC
abundance: few; j_gene: TRBJ2-1; v_gene: TRBV18; d_gene: -; CDR3aa: CASSITSTFSYNEQFF; CDR3nt: TGTGCCAGCTCAATCACTAGCACCTTCTCCTACAATGAGCAGTTCTTC